This T cell receptor (beta chain) is from a study of T cell repertoires in cytomegalovirus infection. Study-level information: Selection of CMV epitopes for the study included recently identified HLA-C-restricted and well-studied HLA-B-restricted ones. Carrying CMV and the relevant HLA type showed in public TCR beta signatures.

General observations from the study: The response measured ex vivo was dominated by TCR beta clonotypes (HLA-C-restricted and CMV-specific).

Trimming cost V 0 bases and J 6 bases, with 9 bases left between them. CDR1 and CDR2 (germline): MNHNS, SASEGT. The CDR3 contains 15 residues. Notes on this clonotype: Its matching antigen is unknown.

TCRdb re-called the reads through MiXCR, storing one row per CDR3 protein. Of hundreds of thousands of distinct CDR3 sequences detected, about 42% appear once; the ten largest clones hold around two fifths. The chain links TRBV6-1 to TRBJ1-6, with D tentatively TRBD1 (5 bases). Sequencing was performed on cultured PBMCs, taken from culture after CMV antigen stimulation. The sequence was collected from a human donor in good health (CMV status not recorded). Some clones in this sample may be carry-over from other donors' samples. This CDR3 is CASSEAVRANSPLHF. The CDR3 region has the DNA TGTGCCAGCAGTGAAGCCGTCAGGGCTAATTCACCCCTCCACTTT.